Each of the 5 T cell receptor beta chains below was sequenced from the same sample in a study of blood T cells in healthy people across ages. Through a sample-barcoded 5' primer and a J-beta primer mix, a second PCR was run for roughly 6 to 12 cycles. A single record per CDR3 protein comes from TCRdb applying MiXCR to the 5' RACE reads. The sample consists of over a million distinct CDR3 sequences, approximately 42% of them appearing once. The sample consisted of blood. These TCRs come from a young woman in good health.

The genes are TRBV7-9 and TRBJ2-3, with TRBD2 identical over 9 bases. The germline gives CDR1 SEHNR, CDR2 FQNEAQ (reference sequence). The CDR3 spans 17 residues. V was pared by 1 base and J by 6 bases, with 11 bases of the junction left unmatched. The CDR3 coding sequence is TGTGCCAGCAGCTTAGTGCCTAGCGGGACGTCACTGGATACGCAGTATTTT. Its translation is CASSLVPSGTSLDTQYF.

This clonotype was counted between two and nine times. V and J are TRBV20-1 and TRBJ2-1, with a weak D call TRBD1 (6 bases). Trimming took 7 bases from V and 7 from J, leaving 20 bases between them. The CDR3 consists of 14 residues. CDR1 is DFQATT, CDR2 SNEGSKA, per germline (reference sequence). CDR3 in amino acids: CSGEQGQFLNEQFF. DNA of the CDR3: TGCAGTGGGGAGCAGGGGCAATTTTTAAATGAGCAGTTCTTC.

The genes are TRBV7-9 and TRBJ1-5; weak D call: TRBD1 (6 bases). CDR1 SEHNR and CDR2 FQNEAQ come from the germline V gene (reference sequence). Trimming cost V 8 bases and J 0 bases, with 23 bases left between them. CDR3 length equals 18 residues. The CDR3 here is CASSKWKRQDNSNQPQHF. CDR3 coding DNA: TGTGCCAGCTCTAAATGGAAGAGACAGGACAATAGCAATCAGCCCCAGCATTTT.

The chain combines TRBV4-3 with TRBJ2-1; weak D call: TRBD2 (6 bases). Germline V gene lookup returns CDR1 LGHNA and CDR2 YSLEER. The CDR3 length is 17 residues. Trimming left V 4 bases short and J 4 bases short, with 20 bases between. The CDR3, as DNA: TGCGCCAGCAGCCCCTCGGTCGGGGGAGTGGCTTACAATGAGCAGTTCTTC. It is translated as CASSPSVGGVAYNEQFF.

A few counts support this clonotype. V and J are TRBV7-2 and TRBJ1-6, with 9 positions matching TRBD1. The CDR3 totals 14 residues. The germline V gene has CDR1 SGHTA and CDR2 FQGNSA. Germline trimming cut 3 bases from V and 10 bases from J; bases unmatched to any gene: 4. DNA for the CDR3: TGTGCCAGCAGCTTGACAGGGGGTGGGTCACCCCTCCACTTT. Translation gives CASSLTGGGSPLHF.